This T cell receptor (beta chain) originates from a study of blood T cells in healthy people across ages. The V gene lost 1 base and the J gene lost 2 bases, with 9 bases spanning the gap. From germline, CDR1 is KGHSH and CDR2 LQKENI. The CDR3 spans 14 residues. Primed by a sample-barcoded 5' primer and a J-beta primer mix, a second PCR proceeded for roughly 7 to 11 cycles. TCRdb re-derived calls from the 5' RACE reads in MiXCR, one entry per CDR3 protein. Of 1.4 million or so distinct CDR3 sequences listed, approximately 43% are singletons. This receptor was taken from a woman aged 18 to 35 in good health. The source material was blood. This sequence joins TRBV18 and TRBJ2-7, with D perhaps matching TRBD2 (5 bases). The DNA for the CDR3 is TGTGCCAGCTCACCACAGAGGGCCGCCTACGAGCAGTACTTC. Translated: CASSPQRAAYEQYF.